The present TCR beta chain was sequenced within a study of lymphopenia after photon versus proton radiotherapy. General study results and limits: Better survival with proton therapy was suggested as possible, not demonstrated. After the lymphocyte nadir, photon-treated repertoires showed oligoclonal expansion, especially of CD8+ Temra cells.

As for this clone: Antigen unknown.

Sequencing was performed with immunoSEQ multiplex PCR; in TCRdb, only in-frame clones are kept and a portion is missing. The sample shows over 55,000 clones, 87% of them seen only once. Germline V gene lookup returns CDR1 LNHDA and CDR2 SQIVND (reference sequence). The ends lost 7 bases at V and 9 bases at J; junction bases unmatched: 14. The CDR3 totals 14 residues. The origin of this receptor is an elderly man with esophageal cancer. The rearrangement uses TRBV19 and TRBJ1-1; 7 bases fit TRBD1. Sequences were derived from peripheral blood, sampled from a patient treated with proton-based radiotherapy. DNA for the CDR3: TGTGCCAGTATATATGGGGGGGAGGGACAGCAAGCTTTCTTT. This gives the protein CASIYGGEGQQAFF.